The 11 T cell receptor beta chains below were found in one sample sequenced in a study of cytomegalovirus exposure and HLA in healthy donors. Both 60 Vbeta primers and 13 Jbeta primers went into the PCR. The method was immunoSEQ multiplex PCR; TCRdb's version includes in-frame clones alone and lacks a portion of them. Here the sample spans 150,000 or so clones, nearly 80% being singletons. Sample: PBMCs. Receptors were obtained from a man under 40 in good health and CMV-seropositive.

The chain combines TRBV4-1 with TRBJ1-2; TRBD1 might be the D (6 bases). CDR3 length: 15 amino acids. Trimming left V 2 bases short and J 7 bases short, with 17 bases between. Germline V lookup: CDR1 MGHRA, CDR2 YSYEKL. CDR3 coding DNA: TGCGCCAGCAGCCAACCCGGACTAGGGGGGTTTGGCTACACCTTC. Its protein is CASSQPGLGGFGYTF.

The chain employs TRBV10-1 and TRBJ2-3, with 7 bases matching TRBD2. J lost 9 bases, V lost 5 bases, and 2 bases had no gene match. The CDR3 has 11 residues. Per the germline V gene, CDR1 is WNHNN and CDR2 is SYGVQD (reference sequence). CDR3 amino acids: CASSNSGTQYF. The CDR3 region has the DNA TGCGCCAGCAGTAATAGCGGGACGCAGTATTTT.

The chain links TRBV27 to TRBJ2-5, with a tentative D call TRBD1 (5 bases). Looked up from germline, CDR1 is MNHEY and CDR2 is SMNVEV (reference sequence). The CDR3 covers 15 residues. The V end lost 5 bases, the J end lost 1 base, and 14 bases lay between the germline ends. The CDR3 spells CASSQMWGTQETQYF. Here the CDR3 DNA reads TGTGCCAGCAGTCAGATGTGGGGCACCCAAGAGACCCAGTACTTC.

The J gene is TRBJ2-7, the V gene TRBV6-6, with 9 bases matching TRBD2. This CDR3 contains 16 residues. CDR1 is MNHNY and CDR2 is SVGAGI in the germline V gene (reference sequence). V lost 5 bases to trimming and J lost 3 bases; unmatched junction nucleotides: 11. DNA for the CDR3: TGTGCCAGCAGTGCCTTGACTAGCGGAGTGGGCTACGAGCAGTACTTC. Residues: CASSALTSGVGYEQYF.

The V gene is TRBV21-1, the J gene TRBJ2-5; the D call of TRBD1 is as the table states it, not checked on the DNA. TRBV21-1 is classified as a pseudogene. The CDR3 is 19 amino acids. The CDR3 reads CASSARRLLGGDDQETQYF. Written as DNA, the CDR3 is TGTGCCAGCAGCGCCCGCCGCCTGCTAGGGGGCGACGACCAAGAGACCCAGTACTTC.

The chain carries TRBV7-9 and TRBJ1-2, with D unclear. CDR3 length: 16 amino acids. V was pared by 5 bases and J by 0 bases, with 16 bases between. The germline CDR1 and CDR2 sequences are SEHNR and FQNEAQ (reference sequence). The CDR3 loop is CASSPEGDLTNYGYTF. CDR3 DNA: TGTGCCAGCAGCCCAGAGGGAGACCTAACTAACTATGGCTACACCTTC.

This clone appeared a few times. This chain uses TRBV5-4 with TRBJ1-4; 7 nucleotides line up with TRBD1. The junction had 8 bases not matched to a gene; V was cut back by 5 bases and J by 4 bases. CDR1 SGHNT and CDR2 YYREEE come from the germline V gene (reference sequence). The CDR3 is 15 residues long. CDR3 DNA sequence: TGTGCCAGCAGGAAAACAGGGGAAATTAATGAAAAACTGTTTTTT. It is translated as CASRKTGEINEKLFF.

The chain couples TRBV23-1 to TRBJ2-7, with 9 bases aligning to TRBD2. TRBV23-1 is marked as an open reading frame, function uncertain. V lost 4 bases to trimming and J lost 4 bases; unmatched junction nucleotides: 5. CDR3 length equals 14 residues. The CDR3 reads CASSPRTSVYEQYF. The CDR3, as DNA: TGCGCCAGCAGTCCTCGGACTAGCGTTTACGAGCAGTACTTC.

This clone was seen a handful of times. The chain has TRBV4-2 and TRBJ1-2, with 7 bases fitting TRBD1. Unmatched junction bases numbered 7, after V lost 0 bases and J lost 12 bases. Looked up from germline, CDR1 is LGHNA and CDR2 is YNFKEQ. The CDR3 spans 13 residues. The CDR3 coding sequence is TGTGCCAGCAGCCAAGAGCTGGGACAGCCCAACACCTTC. Amino acid sequence: CASSQELGQPNTF.

The CDR3 protein is CASSKGDRDYQETQYF. The CDR3 DNA sequence: TGTGCCAGCAGTAAAGGGGACAGGGACTACCAAGAGACCCAGTACTTC. The V call is TRBV7-9, the J call TRBJ2-5, with TRBD1 matching 9 bases. The CDR3 spans 16 residues. With 6 bases clipped from V and 0 bases from J, the junction kept 8 bases outside the gene matches. The germline V gene encodes CDR1 SEHNR and CDR2 FQNEAQ (reference sequence).

The table lists this clone with a count of one. The V call is TRBV7-9, the J call TRBJ2-7; 11 bases are shared with TRBD2. The CDR3 length is 14 residues. The germline V gene has CDR1 SEHNR and CDR2 FQNEAQ (reference sequence). V shed 2 bases and J 6 bases; nucleotides not matched to a gene: 3. CDR3 sequence: CASSLLAGGLEQYF. The DNA for the CDR3 is TGTGCCAGCAGCTTACTAGCGGGAGGTCTCGAGCAGTACTTC.